The sequence of this TCR beta chain was determined in a study of radiation and T cells in renal cell carcinoma. Study-wide points: Top tumor clonotypes rose in blood 2 weeks post-radiation, then contracted.

Time point denoted: baseline pretreatment blood. Treatment described: 15 Gy SBRT to primary tumor, nephrectomy 4 weeks later. After SBRT, blood was collected at 2 and 4 weeks, plus baseline. Trimming took off 5 bases at V and 0 bases at J, with 10 bases between the two ends. Germline V gene data show CDR1 as SEHNR and CDR2 as FQNEAQ (reference sequence). The CDR3 runs 14 residues. Method: immunoSEQ multiplex PCR; TCRdb's copy keeps in-frame clones and lacks some. The data contain about 59,000 clones, around 80% of them singletons. Of note for this clone: Its target is not known.

The genes are TRBV7-9 and TRBJ1-1; no clear D. The receptor was isolated from a man in his fifties or sixties with renal cell carcinoma. The source was blood, collected from a patient whose treatment included radiotherapy and nephrectomy. The CDR3: CASSPLLLNTEAFF. In DNA, the CDR3 is TGTGCCAGCAGCCCTCTTTTGTTGAACACTGAAGCTTTCTTT.